This entry is about one T cell receptor (beta chain). Antigen specificity is unknown. This specimen belongs to a study of blood T cells in healthy people across ages. Each sample provided at least 5.5 micrograms of extracted total RNA. The germline V gene has CDR1 SNHLY and CDR2 FYNNEI. There are 15 residues in the CDR3. Deletions cut 0 bases from V and 5 bases from J, with 14 bases between. Sample-barcoded 5' priming and a J-beta primer mix drove a second PCR of about 6 to 12 cycles. Using its own MiXCR run on the 5' RACE reads, TCRdb lists one record per CDR3 protein. The table records about 1.4 million distinct CDR3 sequences, around 59% of them present only once. The study, taken as a whole, reports: No conclusive comparison of naive versus antigen-experienced cells was possible with unsorted PBMCs. Versus aged donors, long-lived donors had higher diversity and more naive CD4+ cells.

V and J are TRBV2 and TRBJ2-7; D unclear. The TCR was taken from a man younger than 30 in good health. The sequenced sample was blood. The CDR3 DNA is TGTGCCAGCAGTGAAGCGCTTCTGAGCCCCGACGAGCAGTACTTC. It specifies CASSEALLSPDEQYF. The complete variable domain, with remaining parts taken from reference TRBV2 and TRBJ2-7, reads EPEVTQTPSHQVTQMGQEVILRCVPISNHLYFYWYRQILGQKVEFLVSFYNNEISEKSEIFDDQFSVERPDGSNFTLKIRSTKLEDSAMYFCASSEALLSPDEQYFGPGTRLTVT.